The present T cell receptor (beta chain) was sequenced within a study of cytomegalovirus exposure and HLA in healthy donors. Points from the study as a whole: With DRB1 most and HLA-C fewest, TCR association rates differed between HLA loci in a later analysis.

Primers: 60 Vbeta forward and 13 Jbeta reverse. Generated by immunoSEQ multiplex PCR, the TCRdb table keeps only in-frame clones and is missing some. Of roughly 72,000 clones in the sample, roughly 80% were seen once. With respect to this clone: The antigen remains undetermined.

CDR3 length: 15 amino acids. V was clipped by 0 bases and J by 5 bases; unmatched bases: 6. Looked up from germline, CDR1 is LNHNV and CDR2 is YYDKDF (reference sequence). The sequenced sample consisted of PBMCs. This rearrangement joins TRBV15 to TRBJ2-5, with 7 bases fitting TRBD2. This TCR came from a woman in her 40s in good health and CMV-seropositive. The CDR3 DNA sequence: TGTGCCACCAGCAGAGAATGGACTAGTGTGGAGACCCAGTACTTC. Translated, it gives CATSREWTSVETQYF.